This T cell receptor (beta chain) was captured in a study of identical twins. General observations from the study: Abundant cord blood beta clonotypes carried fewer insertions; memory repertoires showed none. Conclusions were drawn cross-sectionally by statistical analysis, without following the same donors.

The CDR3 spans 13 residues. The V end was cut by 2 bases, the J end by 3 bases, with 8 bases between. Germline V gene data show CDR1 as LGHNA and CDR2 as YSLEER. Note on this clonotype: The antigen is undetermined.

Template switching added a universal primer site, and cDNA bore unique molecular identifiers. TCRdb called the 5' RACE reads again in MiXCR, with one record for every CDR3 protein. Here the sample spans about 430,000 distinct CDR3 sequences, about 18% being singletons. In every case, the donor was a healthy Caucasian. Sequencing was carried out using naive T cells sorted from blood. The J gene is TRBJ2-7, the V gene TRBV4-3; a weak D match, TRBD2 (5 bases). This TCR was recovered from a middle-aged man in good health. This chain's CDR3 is CASSQKTSYEQYF. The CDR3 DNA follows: TGCGCCAGCAGCCAAAAAACTAGCTACGAGCAGTACTTC.